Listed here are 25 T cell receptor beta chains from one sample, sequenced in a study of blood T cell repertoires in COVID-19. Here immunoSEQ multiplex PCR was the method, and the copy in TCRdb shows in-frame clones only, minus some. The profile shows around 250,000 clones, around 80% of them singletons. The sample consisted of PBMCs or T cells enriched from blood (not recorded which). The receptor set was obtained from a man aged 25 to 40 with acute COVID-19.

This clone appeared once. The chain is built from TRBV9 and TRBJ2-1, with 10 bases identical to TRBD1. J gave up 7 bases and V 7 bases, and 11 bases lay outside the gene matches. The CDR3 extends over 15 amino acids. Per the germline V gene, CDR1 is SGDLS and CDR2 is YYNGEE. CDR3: CASSTGQGLGNEQFF. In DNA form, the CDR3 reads TGTGCCAGCTCAACGGGACAGGGGCTGGGGAATGAGCAGTTCTTC. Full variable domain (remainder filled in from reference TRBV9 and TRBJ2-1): DSGVTQTPKHLITATGQRVTLRCSPRSGDLSVYWYQQSLDQGLQFLIQYYNGEERAKGNILERFSAQQFPDLHSELNLSSLELGDSALYFCASSTGQGLGNEQFFGPGTRLTVL.

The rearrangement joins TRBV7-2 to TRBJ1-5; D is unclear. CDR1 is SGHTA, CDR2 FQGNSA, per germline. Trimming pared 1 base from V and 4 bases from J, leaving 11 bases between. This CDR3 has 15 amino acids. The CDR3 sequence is CASSLGSAGNQPQHF. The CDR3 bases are TGTGCCAGCAGCTTAGGTTCGGCGGGTAATCAGCCCCAGCATTTT.

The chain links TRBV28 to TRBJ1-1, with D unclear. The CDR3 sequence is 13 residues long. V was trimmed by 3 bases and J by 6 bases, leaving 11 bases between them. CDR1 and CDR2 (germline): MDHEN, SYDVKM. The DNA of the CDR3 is TGTGCCAGCAGTTTGATGGCAATGGCTGAAGCTTTCTTT. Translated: CASSLMAMAEAFF.

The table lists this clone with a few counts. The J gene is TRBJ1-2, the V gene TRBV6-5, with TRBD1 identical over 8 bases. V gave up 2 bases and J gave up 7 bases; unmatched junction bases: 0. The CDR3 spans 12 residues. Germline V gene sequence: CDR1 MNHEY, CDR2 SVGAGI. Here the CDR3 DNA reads TGTGCCAGCAGTTACCAGGGGGCTGGCTACACCTTC. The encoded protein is CASSYQGAGYTF.

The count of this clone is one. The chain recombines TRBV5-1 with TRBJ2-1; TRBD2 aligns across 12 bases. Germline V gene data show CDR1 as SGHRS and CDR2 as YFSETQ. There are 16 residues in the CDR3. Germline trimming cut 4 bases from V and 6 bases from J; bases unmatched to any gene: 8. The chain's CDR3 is CASSPPSGGAFNEQFF. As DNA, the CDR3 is TGCGCCAGCAGCCCCCCTAGCGGGGGGGCTTTCAATGAGCAGTTCTTC.

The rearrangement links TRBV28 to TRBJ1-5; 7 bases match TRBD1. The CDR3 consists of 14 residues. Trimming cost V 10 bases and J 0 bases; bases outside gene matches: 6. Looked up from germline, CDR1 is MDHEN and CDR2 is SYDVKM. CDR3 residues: CATKTGISNQPQHF. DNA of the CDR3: TGTGCCACCAAGACAGGGATTAGCAATCAGCCCCAGCATTTT.

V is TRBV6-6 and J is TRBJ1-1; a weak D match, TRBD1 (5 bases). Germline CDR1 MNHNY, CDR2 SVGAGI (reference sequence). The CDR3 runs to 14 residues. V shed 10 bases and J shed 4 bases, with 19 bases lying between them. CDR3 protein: CATVLEVRGTEAFF. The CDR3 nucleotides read TGTGCCACCGTCCTTGAGGTAAGGGGCACTGAAGCTTTCTTT.

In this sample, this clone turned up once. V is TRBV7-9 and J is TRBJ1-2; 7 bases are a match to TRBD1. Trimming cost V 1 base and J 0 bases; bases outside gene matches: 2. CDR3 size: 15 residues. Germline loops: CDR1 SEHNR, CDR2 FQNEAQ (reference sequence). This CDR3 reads CASSLDGTANYGYTF. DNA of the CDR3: TGTGCCAGCAGCTTAGATGGGACAGCTAACTATGGCTACACCTTC.

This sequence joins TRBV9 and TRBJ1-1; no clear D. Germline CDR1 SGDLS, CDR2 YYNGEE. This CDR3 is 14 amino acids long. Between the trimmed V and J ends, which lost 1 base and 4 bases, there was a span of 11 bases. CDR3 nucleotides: TGTGCCAGCAGCGTAAACCGAGTATCCACTGAAGCTTTCTTT. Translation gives CASSVNRVSTEAFF. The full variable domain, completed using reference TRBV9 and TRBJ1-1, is DSGVTQTPKHLITATGQRVTLRCSPRSGDLSVYWYQQSLDQGLQFLIQYYNGEERAKGNILERFSAQQFPDLHSELNLSSLELGDSALYFCASSVNRVSTEAFFGQGTRLTVV.

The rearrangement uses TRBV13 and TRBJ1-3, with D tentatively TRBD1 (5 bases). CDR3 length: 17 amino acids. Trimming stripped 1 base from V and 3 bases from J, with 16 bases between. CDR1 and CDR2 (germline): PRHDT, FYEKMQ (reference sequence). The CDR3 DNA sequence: TGTGCCAGCAGCTTAGAGCAAGGTTTCGGGGGTGGAAACACCATATATTTT. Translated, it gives CASSLEQGFGGGNTIYF. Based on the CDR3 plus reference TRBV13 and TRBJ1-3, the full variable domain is AAGVIQSPRHLIKEKRETATLKCYPIPRHDTVYWYQQGPGQDPQFLISFYEKMQSDKGSIPDRFSAQQFSDYHSELNMSSLELGDSALYFCASSLEQGFGGGNTIYFGEGSWLTVV.

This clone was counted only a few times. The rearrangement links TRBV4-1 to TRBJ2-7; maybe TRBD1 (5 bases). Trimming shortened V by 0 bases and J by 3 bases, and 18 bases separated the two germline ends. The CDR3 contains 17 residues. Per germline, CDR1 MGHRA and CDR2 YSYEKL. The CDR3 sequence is CASSQDDGRVDFYEQYV. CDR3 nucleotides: TGCGCCAGCAGCCAAGATGATGGCAGGGTTGATTTCTACGAGCAGTACGTC.

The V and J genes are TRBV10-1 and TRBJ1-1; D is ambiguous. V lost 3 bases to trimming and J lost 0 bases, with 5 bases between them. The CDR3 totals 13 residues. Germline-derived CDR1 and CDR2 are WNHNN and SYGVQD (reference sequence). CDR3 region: CASSDGMNTEAFF. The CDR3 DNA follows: TGCGCCAGCAGTGACGGGATGAACACTGAAGCTTTCTTT.

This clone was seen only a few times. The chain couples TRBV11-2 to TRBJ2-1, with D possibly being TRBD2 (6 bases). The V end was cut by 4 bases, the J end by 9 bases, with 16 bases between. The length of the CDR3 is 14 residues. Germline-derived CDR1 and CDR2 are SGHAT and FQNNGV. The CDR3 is CASSSGLRRGEQFF. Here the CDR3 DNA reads TGTGCCAGCAGCTCCGGACTAAGGCGTGGTGAGCAGTTCTTC.

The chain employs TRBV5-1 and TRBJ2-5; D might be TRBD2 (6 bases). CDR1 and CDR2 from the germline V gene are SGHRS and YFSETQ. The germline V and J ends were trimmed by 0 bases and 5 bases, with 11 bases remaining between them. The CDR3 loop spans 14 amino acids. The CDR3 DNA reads TGCGCCAGCAGCTTGGCGGGACTCCCTGAGACCCAGTACTTC. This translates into CASSLAGLPETQYF.

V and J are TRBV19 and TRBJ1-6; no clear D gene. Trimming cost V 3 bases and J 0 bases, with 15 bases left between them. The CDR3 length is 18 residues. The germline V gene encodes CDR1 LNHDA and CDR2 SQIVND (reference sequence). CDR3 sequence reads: CASSMALEGSSYNSPLHF. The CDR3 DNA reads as TGTGCCAGTAGTATGGCTCTTGAAGGGAGCTCCTATAATTCACCCCTCCACTTT.

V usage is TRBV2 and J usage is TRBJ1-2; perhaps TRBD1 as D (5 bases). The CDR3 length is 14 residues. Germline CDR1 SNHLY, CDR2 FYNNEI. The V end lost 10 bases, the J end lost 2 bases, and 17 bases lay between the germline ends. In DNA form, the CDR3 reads TGTGCCACCACCGTGGGCGGGGGAAACTATGGCTACACCTTC. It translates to CATTVGGGNYGYTF.

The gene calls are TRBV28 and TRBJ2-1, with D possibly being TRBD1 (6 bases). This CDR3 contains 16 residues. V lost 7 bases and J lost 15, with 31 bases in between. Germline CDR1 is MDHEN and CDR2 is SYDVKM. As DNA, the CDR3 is TGTGCCAGCACTTTCGTGGGGGCAGCGCCCGTGGGTATGCTGTTCTTC. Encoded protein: CASTFVGAAPVGMLFF.

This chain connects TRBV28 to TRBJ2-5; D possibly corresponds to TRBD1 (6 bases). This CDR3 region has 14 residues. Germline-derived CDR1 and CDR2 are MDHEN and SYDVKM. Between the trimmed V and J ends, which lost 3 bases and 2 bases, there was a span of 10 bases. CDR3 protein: CASSFLGTQETQYF. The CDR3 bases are TGTGCCAGCAGTTTCTTAGGGACACAAGAGACCCAGTACTTC.

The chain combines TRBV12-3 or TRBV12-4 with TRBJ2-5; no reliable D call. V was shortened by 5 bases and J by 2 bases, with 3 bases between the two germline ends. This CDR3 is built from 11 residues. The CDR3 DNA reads TGTGCCAGCAGTCCTCAAGAGACCCAGTACTTC. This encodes CASSPQETQYF.

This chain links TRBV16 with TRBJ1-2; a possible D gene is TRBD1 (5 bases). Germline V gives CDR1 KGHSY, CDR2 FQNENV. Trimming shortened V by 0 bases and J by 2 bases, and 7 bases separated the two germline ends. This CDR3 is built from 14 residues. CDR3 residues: CASSQSSGNYGYTF. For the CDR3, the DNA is TGTGCCAGCAGCCAATCGTCAGGGAACTATGGCTACACCTTC.

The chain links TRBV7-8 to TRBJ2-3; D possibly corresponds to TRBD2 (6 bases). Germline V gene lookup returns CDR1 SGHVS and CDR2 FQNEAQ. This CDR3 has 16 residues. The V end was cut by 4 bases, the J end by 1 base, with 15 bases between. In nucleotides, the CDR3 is TGTGCCAGCAGCTCCTCTCGGAGGGGAGGCACAGATACGCAGTATTTT. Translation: CASSSSRRGGTDTQYF. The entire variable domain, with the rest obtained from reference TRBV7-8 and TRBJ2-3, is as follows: GAGVSQSPRYKVAKRGQDVALRCDPISGHVSLFWYQQALGQGPEFLTYFQNEAQLDKSGLPSDRFFAERPEGSVSTLKIQRTQQEDSAVYLCASSSSRRGGTDTQYFGPGTRLTVL.

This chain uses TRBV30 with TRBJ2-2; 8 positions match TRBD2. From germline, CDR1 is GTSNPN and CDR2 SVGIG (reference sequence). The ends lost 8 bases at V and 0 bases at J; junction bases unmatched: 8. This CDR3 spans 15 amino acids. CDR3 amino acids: CAGDPGLANTGELFF. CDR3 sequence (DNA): TGTGCCGGAGACCCGGGACTAGCGAACACCGGGGAGCTGTTTTTT.

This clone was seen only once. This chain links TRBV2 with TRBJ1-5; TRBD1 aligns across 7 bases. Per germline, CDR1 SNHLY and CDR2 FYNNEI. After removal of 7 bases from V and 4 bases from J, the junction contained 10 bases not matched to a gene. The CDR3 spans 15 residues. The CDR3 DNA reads TGTGCCAGCACGCCTGGGGCAGGGGGGAATCAGCCCCAGCATTTT. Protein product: CASTPGAGGNQPQHF.

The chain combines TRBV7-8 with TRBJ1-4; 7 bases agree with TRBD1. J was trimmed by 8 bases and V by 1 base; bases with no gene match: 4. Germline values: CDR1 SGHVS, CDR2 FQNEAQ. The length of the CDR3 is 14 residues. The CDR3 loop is CASSLGPGGEKLFF. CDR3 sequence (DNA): TGTGCCAGCAGCTTAGGCCCAGGGGGAGAAAAACTGTTTTTT. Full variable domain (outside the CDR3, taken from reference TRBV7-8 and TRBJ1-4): GAGVSQSPRYKVAKRGQDVALRCDPISGHVSLFWYQQALGQGPEFLTYFQNEAQLDKSGLPSDRFFAERPEGSVSTLKIQRTQQEDSAVYLCASSLGPGGEKLFFGSGTQLSVL.

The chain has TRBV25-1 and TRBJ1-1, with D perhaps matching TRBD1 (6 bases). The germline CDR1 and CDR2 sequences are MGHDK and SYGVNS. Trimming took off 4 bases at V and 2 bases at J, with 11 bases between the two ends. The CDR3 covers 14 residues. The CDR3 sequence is CASSGFRGNTEAFF. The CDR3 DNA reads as TGTGCCAGCAGTGGGTTCAGGGGCAACACTGAAGCTTTCTTT.